These 16 T cell receptor beta chains were sequenced from one sample in a study of blood T cell repertoires in COVID-19. TCRdb keeps only in-frame clones here, not all; method: immunoSEQ multiplex PCR. This table has around 500,000 clones, roughly 88% appearing once. The source material was peripheral blood. The receptors come from a human donor in a cohort sampled during active COVID-19.

This clone occurred once. The chain is built from TRBV3-1 (or the pseudogene TRBV3-2) and TRBJ2-1; possibly TRBD2 for D (5 bases). The CDR3 is 14 amino acids. Per the germline V gene, CDR1 is LGHDT and CDR2 is YNNKEL (reference sequence). Deletions cut 4 bases from V and 8 bases from J, with 15 bases between. CDR3 DNA sequence: TGTGCCAGCAGCCCGAGGGTGGGGAGAGATGAGCAGTTCTTC. This translates into CASSPRVGRDEQFF.

V gene TRBV30 combines with J gene TRBJ1-5; TRBD1 agrees at 7 bases. The germline gives CDR1 GTSNPN, CDR2 SVGIG (reference sequence). Trimming removed 0 bases from V and 4 bases from J; junction bases left unmatched: 9. This CDR3 spans 16 amino acids. In DNA, the CDR3 is TGTGCCTGGAGTGTAGCCCCGGCAGGGGGGAATCAGCCCCAGCATTTT. This gives the protein CAWSVAPAGGNQPQHF.

The chain is built from TRBV6-2 or TRBV6-3 and TRBJ2-5; D is unresolved. The CDR3 covers 12 residues. CDR1 MNHEY and CDR2 SVGEGT come from the germline V gene. V gave up 0 bases and J gave up 4 bases, with 3 bases separating them. The CDR3: CASSYSGETQYF. CDR3 coding DNA: TGTGCCAGCAGTTACTCCGGAGAGACCCAGTACTTC.

This clone was seen a handful of times. This chain connects TRBV18 to TRBJ2-7; D uncertain. CDR3 length: 14 amino acids. Germline V lookup: CDR1 KGHSH, CDR2 LQKENI. Trimming cost V 3 bases and J 6 bases, with 15 bases left between them. The CDR3 loop is CASSPNWARSEQYF. The CDR3 DNA follows: TGTGCCAGCTCACCGAACTGGGCTCGGTCCGAGCAGTACTTC.

The chain links TRBV19 to TRBJ1-2; TRBD1 is a possible D gene (6 bases). CDR3 length: 14 residues. Germline values: CDR1 LNHDA, CDR2 SQIVND (reference sequence). The V end lost 8 bases, the J end lost 5 bases, and 18 bases lay between the germline ends. The CDR3 coding sequence is TGTGCCAGTCACAGGGTCCCGGGCGAATATGGCTACACCTTC. Encoded protein: CASHRVPGEYGYTF.

The CDR3, as DNA: TGTGCCAGCACCTTGGGACTTTCTTCCTACGAGCAGTACTTC. Translated: CASTLGLSSYEQYF. The chain couples TRBV7-2 to TRBJ2-7; TRBD2 might be the D (6 bases). Germline V gene sequence: CDR1 SGHTA, CDR2 FQGNSA. Trimming pared 7 bases from V and 1 base from J, leaving 14 bases between. CDR3 size: 14 residues.

This clone has more than one count but fewer than ten. The chain has TRBV4-2 and TRBJ1-2, with 7 bases matching TRBD1. This CDR3 has 16 residues. Unmatched junction bases numbered 17, after V lost 4 bases and J lost 9 bases. The germline gives CDR1 LGHNA, CDR2 YNFKEQ. The CDR3 sequence is CASSPSTGQEPPSYTF. In nucleotides, the CDR3 is TGTGCCAGCAGCCCTTCTACCGGACAGGAACCCCCAAGCTACACCTTC.

The chain has TRBV2 and TRBJ2-7; D is possibly TRBD1 (6 bases). V lost 5 bases and J 4 bases, leaving 18 bases between the germline ends. Germline CDR1 SNHLY, CDR2 FYNNEI. The CDR3 has 15 residues. The CDR3 region has the DNA TGTGCCAGCAGTTCTGACAGGTTAGCAAGATACGAGCAGTACTTC. It translates to CASSSDRLARYEQYF.

J is TRBJ1-6 and V is TRBV6-4, with 7 bases lining up with TRBD1. V shed 0 bases and J 16 bases; nucleotides not matched to a gene: 12. CDR1 and CDR2 from the germline V gene are MRHNA and SNTAGT. The CDR3 runs 15 residues. The CDR3 region is CASSDSGQGVGFLHF. The CDR3 region has the DNA TGTGCCAGCAGTGACTCGGGGCAGGGGGTCGGCTTTCTCCACTTT.

The genes are TRBV15 and TRBJ1-3, with 12 positions matching TRBD1. CDR1 is LNHNV and CDR2 is YYDKDF in the germline V gene (reference sequence). With 1 base clipped from V and 6 bases from J, the junction kept 7 bases outside the gene matches. CDR3 length: 17 residues. CDR3 loop: CATSRVPRDRGPNTIYF. CDR3 nucleotides: TGTGCCACCAGCAGAGTACCCCGGGACAGGGGGCCAAACACCATATATTTT. The variable domain in full, completed from reference TRBV15 and TRBJ1-3, reads DAMVIQNPRYQVTQFGKPVTLSCSQTLNHNVMYWYQQKSSQAPKLLFHYYDKDFNNEADTPDNFQSRRPNTSFCFLDIRSPGLGDTAMYLCATSRVPRDRGPNTIYFGEGSWLTVV.

The chain couples TRBV3-1 (or the pseudogene TRBV3-2) to TRBJ1-1; tentative D call: TRBD1 (6 bases). CDR3 length: 14 residues. Trimming removed 1 base from V and 5 bases from J, with 11 bases in between. The germline gives CDR1 LGHDT, CDR2 YNNKEL (reference sequence). CDR3 nucleotides: TGTGCCAGCAGCCAAGGGGGGCAGGGGACTGAAGCTTTCTTT. Translated: CASSQGGQGTEAFF.

This clone has just one count. This chain uses TRBV19 with TRBJ2-1; 9 nucleotides line up with TRBD2. Trimming at V came to 5 bases and at J to 7 bases, leaving 6 bases not matched to a gene. There are 14 residues in the CDR3. CDR1 and CDR2 from the germline V gene are LNHDA and SQIVND (reference sequence). Here the CDR3 DNA reads TGTGCCAGTAGTCTTAGCGGGAGTAAGAATGAGCAGTTCTTC. Translation gives CASSLSGSKNEQFF.

In DNA form, the CDR3 reads TGCAGTGCTAGTATCGGGACAGCGGGGGTCACAGATACGCAGTATTTT. Translating it yields CSASIGTAGVTDTQYF. The rearrangement uses TRBV20-1 and TRBJ2-3; tentative D call: TRBD2 (8 bases). The CDR3 is 16 amino acids. The V and J ends lost 3 bases and 2 bases respectively, with 18 bases between them. The V gene's germline CDR1 is DFQATT and CDR2 SNEGSKA (reference sequence).

In the case of this clone: One end of the junction fails to match germline, which may point to a read error. The chain couples TRBV10-3 to TRBJ2-3; D is undetermined. The CDR3 is made up of 14 amino acids. The germline V gene encodes CDR1 ENHRY and CDR2 SYGVKD. CDR3 nucleotides: TGTGCCATCAGTGAGACACCTGAGTTAGCCTCCTGGGATTTT. It codes for CAISETPELASWDF.

V usage is TRBV6-1 and J usage is TRBJ1-3; no clear D gene. Looked up from germline, CDR1 is MNHNS and CDR2 is SASEGT. Between the trimmed V and J ends, which lost 0 bases and 0 bases, there was a span of 6 bases. The CDR3 runs 15 residues. CDR3 amino acids: CASSEARRSGNTIYF. The CDR3 DNA sequence: TGTGCCAGCAGTGAAGCGCGGCGCTCTGGAAACACCATATATTTT.

In nucleotides, the CDR3 is TGTGCCAGCAGCCAAGTTAGAAACACCATATATTTT. It yields the protein CASSQVRNTIYF. V usage is TRBV14 and J usage is TRBJ1-3; no clear D. CDR1 SGHDN and CDR2 FVKESK come from the germline V gene. Between the trimmed V and J ends, which lost 1 base and 5 bases, there was a span of 3 bases. The CDR3 is 12 residues long.